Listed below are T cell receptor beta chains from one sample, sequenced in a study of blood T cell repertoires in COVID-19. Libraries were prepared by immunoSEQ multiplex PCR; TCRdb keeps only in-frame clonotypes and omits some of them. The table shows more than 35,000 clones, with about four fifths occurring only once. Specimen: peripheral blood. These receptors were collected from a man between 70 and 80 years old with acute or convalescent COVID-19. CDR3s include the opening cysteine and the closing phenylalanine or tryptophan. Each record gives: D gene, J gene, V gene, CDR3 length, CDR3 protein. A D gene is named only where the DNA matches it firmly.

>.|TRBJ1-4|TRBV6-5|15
CASSRLVATNEKLFF
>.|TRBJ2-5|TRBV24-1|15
CATSDPRTGIGTQYF
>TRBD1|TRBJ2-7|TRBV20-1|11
CSADRSYEQYF
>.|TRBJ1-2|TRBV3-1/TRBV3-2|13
CASSSTGGNGYTF
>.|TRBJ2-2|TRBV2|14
CASSGGGGGGELFF
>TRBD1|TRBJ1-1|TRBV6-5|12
CASRRDSREAFF
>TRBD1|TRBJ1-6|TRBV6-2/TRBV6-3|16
CASSYSPGQYNSPLHF
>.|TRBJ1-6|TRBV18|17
CASSPARAQAYNSPLHF
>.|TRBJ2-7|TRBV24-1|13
CATSDQDSYEQYF
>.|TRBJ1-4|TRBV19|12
CASSNSLEKLFF
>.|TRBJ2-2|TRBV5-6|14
CASSLQGNTGELFF
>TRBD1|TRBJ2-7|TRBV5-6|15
CASSATGTGYYEQYF
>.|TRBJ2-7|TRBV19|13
CASSIGESYEQYF
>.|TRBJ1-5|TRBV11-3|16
CASSRNLGAINQPQHF
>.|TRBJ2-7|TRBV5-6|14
CASSLGLLAYEQYF
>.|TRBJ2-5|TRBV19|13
CASSGTGLETQYF
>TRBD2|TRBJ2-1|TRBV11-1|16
CASSPRGKAGSIEQFF
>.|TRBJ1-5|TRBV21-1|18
CASSKSTYRGSSNQPQHF
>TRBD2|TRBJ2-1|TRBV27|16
CASSPPRVAGANEQFF
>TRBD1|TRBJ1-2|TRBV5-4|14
CASSLQGAVDGYTF
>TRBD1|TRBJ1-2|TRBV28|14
CASSSGGQHYGYTF
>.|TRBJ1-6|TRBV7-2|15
CASSLRQAYNSPLHF
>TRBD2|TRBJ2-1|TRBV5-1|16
CASSLASGRVYNEQFF
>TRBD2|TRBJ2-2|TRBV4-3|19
CASSQGPGLAELGTGELFF
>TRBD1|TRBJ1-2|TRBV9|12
CASSVQGEGYTF
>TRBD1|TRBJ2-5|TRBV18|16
CASSPLGQGAQETQYF
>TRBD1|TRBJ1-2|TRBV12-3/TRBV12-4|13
CASSDRVLRGYTF
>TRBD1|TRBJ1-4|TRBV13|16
CASSSSTGGLAEKLFF
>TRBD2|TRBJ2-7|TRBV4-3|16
CASSQEWLAGVYEQYF
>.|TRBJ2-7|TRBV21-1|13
CASSGSLSYEQYF
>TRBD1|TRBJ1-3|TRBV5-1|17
CASSLGTGGFSGNTIYF
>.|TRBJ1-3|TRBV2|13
CASSDQVGNTIYF
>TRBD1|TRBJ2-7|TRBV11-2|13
CASSPGQAYEQYF
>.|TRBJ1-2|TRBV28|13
CATTQGSPYGYTF
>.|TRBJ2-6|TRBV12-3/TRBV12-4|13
CASSPQGANVLTF
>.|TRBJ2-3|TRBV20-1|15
CSASAGAGRMDTQYF
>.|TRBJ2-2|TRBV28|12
CASGGATGELFF
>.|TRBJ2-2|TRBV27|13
CASRPRLTGELFF
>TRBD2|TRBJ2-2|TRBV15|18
CATSRDPLAGGNTGELFF
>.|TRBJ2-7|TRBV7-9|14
CASSFGQGLDEQYF
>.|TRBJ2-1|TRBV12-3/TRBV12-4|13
CASSVLDYNEQFF
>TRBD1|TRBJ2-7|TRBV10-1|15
CASSETTGTSYEQYF
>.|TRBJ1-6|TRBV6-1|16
CASSEAGHGGYSPLHF
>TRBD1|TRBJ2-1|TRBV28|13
CASRSGQGNEQFF
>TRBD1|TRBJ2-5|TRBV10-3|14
CAIRTQGPQETQYF
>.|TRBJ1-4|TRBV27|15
CASSNQGWANEKLFF
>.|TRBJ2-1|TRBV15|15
CATRREARPLDEQFF
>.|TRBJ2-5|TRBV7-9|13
CASSSRDSETQYF
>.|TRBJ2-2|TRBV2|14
CASSYERNTGELFF
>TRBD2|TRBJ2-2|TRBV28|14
CASSSAGDTGELFF
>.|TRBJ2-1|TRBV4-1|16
CASSLTDIALYNEQFF
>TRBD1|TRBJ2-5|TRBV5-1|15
CASSTRQGAGETQYF
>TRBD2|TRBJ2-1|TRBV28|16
CASSSPAGLADNEQFF
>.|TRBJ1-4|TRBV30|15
CASLGGRATNEKLFF
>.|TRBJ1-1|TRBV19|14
CASSIGAGNTEAFF
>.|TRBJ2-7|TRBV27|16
CASSSARTARPYEQYF
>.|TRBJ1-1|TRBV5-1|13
CASSSRLSTEAFF
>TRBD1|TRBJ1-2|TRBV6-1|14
CASSKTGANYGYTF
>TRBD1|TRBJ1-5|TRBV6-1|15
CASSPGQGSNQPQHF
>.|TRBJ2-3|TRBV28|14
CATNGAGPTDTQYF